This T cell receptor beta chain was profiled in a study of T cells after yellow fever vaccination. Across the study: Fractions of low cell number were prepared using SMART-Seq v4 Ultra Low Input.

In this sample, this clonotype turned up a few times. One entry per CDR3 protein results from TCRdb running MiXCR on the 5' RACE reads. This sample has about 550,000 distinct CDR3 sequences, with over 15% found just once. CDR1 is MNHEY and CDR2 is SMNVEV in the germline V gene (reference sequence). Trimming removed 5 bases at V and 0 bases at J, with 11 bases between. This CDR3 has 15 residues. The chain combines TRBV27 with TRBJ1-3; D possibly corresponds to TRBD1 (5 bases). The sequence was collected from a man younger than 45 who received the YFV17D yellow fever vaccine. The sequencing used PBMCs, collected 15 days after the yellow fever booster vaccination. In DNA, the CDR3 is TGTGCCAGCAGTCTAGGACACCCCTCTGGAAACACCATATATTTT. Translated: CASSLGHPSGNTIYF.